These T cell receptor beta chains were read from a single sample in a study of T cell responses to AZD1222 COVID-19 vaccine. The assay was immunoSEQ multiplex PCR, and TCRdb's table has in-frame clones only and misses some. The data show around 100,000 clones, with 87% seen just once and around 2.3% held by the top ten. Material: peripheral blood, obtained 28 days after the second AZD1222 dose. The receptor source for this set is an adult who received the AZD1222 COVID-19 vaccine. Each CDR3 is given with its conserved first and last residue. The order of the fields is J gene, V gene, D gene, clone size, CDR3 protein, CDR3 DNA. The D gene is left open where the match is weak. Rows give clone size only sometimes, using once, few, many, or a class for an expanded clone.

j_call: TRBJ1-6
v_call: TRBV3-1/TRBV3-2
d_call: .
clone_size: .
cdr3_aa: CASSPWEGVGSPLHF
cdr3_nt: TGTGCCAGCAGCCCCTGGGAGGGGGTAGGATCACCCCTCCACTTT

j_call: TRBJ1-1
v_call: TRBV27
d_call: TRBD1
clone_size: .
cdr3_aa: CASSLIQGEAFF
cdr3_nt: TGTGCCAGCAGCTTAATACAGGGGGAAGCTTTCTTT

j_call: TRBJ1-5
v_call: TRBV27
d_call: .
clone_size: .
cdr3_aa: CASSLGPPVNNQPQHF
cdr3_nt: TGTGCCAGCAGTTTGGGGCCCCCAGTGAACAATCAGCCCCAGCATTTT

j_call: TRBJ2-1
v_call: TRBV25-1
d_call: TRBD1
clone_size: .
cdr3_aa: CASSRDRGSYNEQFF
cdr3_nt: TGTGCCAGCAGTAGGGACAGGGGGTCCTACAATGAGCAGTTCTTC

j_call: TRBJ2-7
v_call: TRBV18
d_call: .
clone_size: .
cdr3_aa: CASSPSTGQAYEQYF
cdr3_nt: TGTGCCAGCTCACCAAGTACAGGACAAGCCTACGAGCAGTACTTC

j_call: TRBJ1-5
v_call: TRBV15
d_call: .
clone_size: .
cdr3_aa: CATSGSHSNQPQHF
cdr3_nt: TGTGCCACCAGCGGGTCACATAGCAATCAGCCCCAGCATTTT

j_call: TRBJ1-1
v_call: TRBV24-1
d_call: .
clone_size: .
cdr3_aa: CATRVTRRAFF
cdr3_nt: TGTGCCACTCGTGTGACCCGGCGAGCTTTCTTT

j_call: TRBJ1-2
v_call: TRBV5-1
d_call: .
clone_size: few
cdr3_aa: CASSLVPGGDYGYTF
cdr3_nt: TGCGCCAGCAGCTTGGTCCCGGGGGGCGACTATGGCTACACCTTC

j_call: TRBJ2-3
v_call: TRBV29-1
d_call: .
clone_size: .
cdr3_aa: CSVRDHTDTQYF
cdr3_nt: TGCAGCGTCCGGGACCACACAGATACGCAGTATTTT

j_call: TRBJ1-5
v_call: TRBV4-1
d_call: TRBD1
clone_size: .
cdr3_aa: CASSPDRSNQPQHF
cdr3_nt: TGCGCCAGCAGCCCGGACAGGAGCAATCAGCCCCAGCATTTT

j_call: TRBJ1-2
v_call: TRBV9
d_call: .
clone_size: few
cdr3_aa: CASSVGQRNGYTF
cdr3_nt: TGTGCCAGCAGCGTAGGGCAGAGAAATGGCTACACCTTC

j_call: TRBJ1-1
v_call: TRBV3-1/TRBV3-2
d_call: .
clone_size: .
cdr3_aa: CASSPQGNSGAEAFF
cdr3_nt: TGTGCCAGCAGCCCGCAGGGGAATAGTGGGGCTGAAGCTTTCTTT

j_call: TRBJ2-7
v_call: TRBV3-1/TRBV3-2
d_call: TRBD1
clone_size: .
cdr3_aa: CASSRDRGHYEQYF
cdr3_nt: TGTGCCAGCAGCCGGGACAGGGGACACTACGAGCAGTACTTC

j_call: TRBJ1-1
v_call: TRBV19
d_call: .
clone_size: once
cdr3_aa: CASSRQRNTEAFF
cdr3_nt: TGTGCCAGTAGCCGACAGAGGAACACTGAAGCTTTCTTT

j_call: TRBJ2-1
v_call: TRBV7-2
d_call: .
clone_size: .
cdr3_aa: CASSLDGGGLNNEQFF
cdr3_nt: TGTGCCAGCAGCTTAGATGGGGGAGGATTAAACAATGAGCAGTTCTTC

j_call: TRBJ1-2
v_call: TRBV7-9
d_call: .
clone_size: .
cdr3_aa: CASSLAGSGYWGYTF
cdr3_nt: TGTGCCAGCAGCTTAGCGGGATCGGGGTATTGGGGCTACACCTTC